A single sample gave rise to the 16 T cell receptor beta chains below, sequenced in a study of blood T cell repertoires in COVID-19. TCRdb keeps only in-frame clones here, not all; method: immunoSEQ multiplex PCR. The sample carries 84,000 or so clones, over 80% recorded once. The sequenced material came from peripheral blood. Receptors were obtained from a man older than 75 with active or convalescent COVID-19.

This sequence joins TRBV11-2 and TRBJ2-1; 10 bases are shared with TRBD2. The CDR3 runs 18 residues. With V trimmed by 1 base and J by 1 base, 7 bases remained unmatched. CDR1 is SGHAT and CDR2 is FQNNGV in the germline V gene. The CDR3 DNA is TGTGCCAGCAGCTTAGTTTATAGCGGGGGGACTTCCTACAATGAGCAGTTCTTC. Its translation: CASSLVYSGGTSYNEQFF.

This clone appeared once. The gene calls are TRBV24-1 and TRBJ2-5; 8 nucleotides match TRBD2. Germline values: CDR1 KGHDR, CDR2 SFDVKD. This CDR3 spans 13 amino acids. V lost 9 bases and J lost 5; bases outside the gene matches: 7. CDR3 in DNA: TGTGCCACCGGCGGGGGGTTCCGGGAGACCCAGTACTTC. Amino acid sequence: CATGGGFRETQYF.

V is TRBV7-6 and J is TRBJ2-5; maybe TRBD2 (7 bases). The CDR3 loop spans 15 amino acids. With 0 bases removed from V and 5 bases from J, the gap between germline ends came to 13 bases. In germline, CDR1 is SGHVS, CDR2 FNYEAQ. The CDR3 loop reads CASSLAHRDYETQYF. CDR3 in DNA: TGTGCCAGCAGCTTAGCGCACAGGGACTATGAGACCCAGTACTTC. Full variable domain (outside the CDR3, taken from reference TRBV7-6 and TRBJ2-5): GAGVSQSPRYKVTKRGQDVALRCDPISGHVSLYWYRQALGQGPEFLTYFNYEAQQDKSGLPNDRFSAERPEGSISTLTIQRTEQRDSAMYRCASSLAHRDYETQYFGPGTRLLVL.

This chain connects TRBV19 to TRBJ1-2, with D possibly being TRBD1 (5 bases). Per the germline V gene, CDR1 is LNHDA and CDR2 is SQIVND (reference sequence). The CDR3 is made up of 13 amino acids. Trimming took 10 bases from V and 4 from J, leaving 16 bases between them. The DNA for the CDR3 is TGTGCCACCCAGGGCGCAGGAATCTATGGCTACACCTTC. Residues: CATQGAGIYGYTF.

This sequence joins TRBV5-1 and TRBJ2-5, with 12 bases lining up with TRBD2. With V trimmed by 4 bases and J by 2 bases, 6 bases remained unmatched. The CDR3 loop spans 16 amino acids. Germline V gives CDR1 SGHRS, CDR2 YFSETQ. CDR3 protein: CASSPPGLAGQETQYF. In DNA, the CDR3 is TGCGCCAGCAGCCCTCCCGGACTAGCGGGGCAAGAGACCCAGTACTTC.

The chain combines TRBV18 with TRBJ1-4, with 7 bases that match TRBD1. The CDR3 has 13 amino acids. V was pared by 3 bases and J by 6 bases, with 1 base of the junction left unmatched. The germline V gene has CDR1 KGHSH and CDR2 LQKENI. CDR3 sequence reads: CASSPGTDEKLFF. The CDR3, as DNA: TGTGCCAGCTCACCGGGGACAGATGAAAAACTGTTTTTT. Looking up the rest from reference TRBV18 and TRBJ1-4 gives the full variable domain: NAGVMQNPRHLVRRRGQEARLRCSPMKGHSHVYWYRQLPEEGLKFMVYLQKENIIDESGMPKERFSAEFPKEGPSILRIQQVVRGDSAAYFCASSPGTDEKLFFGSGTQLSVL.

J is TRBJ2-3 and V is TRBV27; a possible D gene is TRBD2 (6 bases). The germline gives CDR1 MNHEY, CDR2 SMNVEV (reference sequence). The CDR3 spans 14 residues. V shed 3 bases and J shed 2 bases, with 9 bases lying between them. The CDR3: CASSLGGNTDTQYF. CDR3 nucleotide sequence: TGTGCCAGCAGTTTGGGGGGAAACACAGATACGCAGTATTTT.

This rearrangement joins TRBV28 to TRBJ1-2; no firm D call. The CDR3 extends over 11 amino acids. Trimming pared 3 bases from V and 8 bases from J, leaving 7 bases between. Germline CDR1 reads MDHEN; CDR2 reads SYDVKM. CDR3: CASSLESGYTF. In nucleotides, the CDR3 is TGTGCCAGCAGTTTGGAGTCCGGCTACACCTTC.

The chain has TRBV5-1 and TRBJ2-3; a possible D gene is TRBD1 (5 bases). CDR3 length: 14 residues. Trimming pared 0 bases from V and 0 bases from J, leaving 5 bases between. The germline CDR1 and CDR2 sequences are SGHRS and YFSETQ. The CDR3 coding sequence is TGCGCCAGCAGCTTGGGACAGAGCACAGATACGCAGTATTTT. Amino acids: CASSLGQSTDTQYF.

The gene calls are TRBV29-1 and TRBJ1-5, with a possible D match to TRBD1 (6 bases). This CDR3 is 16 amino acids long. V was clipped by 6 bases and J by 1 base, with 19 bases between them. From germline, CDR1 is SQVTM and CDR2 ANQGSEA. CDR3 loop: CSVRETGKGSNQPQHF. Written as DNA, the CDR3 is TGCAGCGTCCGCGAAACAGGGAAAGGGAGCAATCAGCCCCAGCATTTT. The full variable domain, rest sourced from reference TRBV29-1 and TRBJ1-5, is SAVISQKPSRDICQRGTSLTIQCQVDSQVTMMFWYRQQPGQSLTLIATANQGSEATYESGFVIDKFPISRPNLTFSTLTVSNMSPEDSSIYLCSVRETGKGSNQPQHFGDGTRLSIL.

V gene TRBV2 combines with J gene TRBJ2-7; 9 bases line up with TRBD1. The length of the CDR3 is 14 residues. The V and J ends lost 6 bases and 4 bases, in that order; junction bases with no gene match: 7. From germline, CDR1 is SNHLY and CDR2 FYNNEI. The CDR3 is CASRNRGHGYEQYV. The CDR3 DNA is TGTGCCAGCAGAAACAGGGGGCACGGGTACGAGCAGTACGTC.

The chain is built from TRBV11-3 and TRBJ2-3, with 9 positions matching TRBD1. V gave up 10 bases and J gave up 2 bases; unmatched junction bases: 10. CDR3 length equals 15 residues. From germline, CDR1 is SGHNT and CDR2 YENEEA. As DNA, the CDR3 is TGTGCCACAGGTGGGGACAGGGTTTCCACAGATACGCAGTATTTT. This codes for CATGGDRVSTDTQYF.

The chain has TRBV3-1 (or the pseudogene TRBV3-2) and TRBJ2-5; D not certain. Trimming stripped 1 base from V and 2 bases from J, with 5 bases between. This CDR3 is built from 13 residues. The V gene's germline CDR1 is LGHDT and CDR2 YNNKEL (reference sequence). The CDR3 is CASSQGRQETQYF. CDR3 sequence (DNA): TGTGCCAGCAGCCAAGGTCGGCAAGAGACCCAGTACTTC.

V and J are TRBV25-1 and TRBJ1-4, with D perhaps matching TRBD1 (5 bases). V dropped 6 bases and J dropped 5 bases, with 13 bases sitting between them. The CDR3 sequence is 14 residues long. Germline V gene data show CDR1 as MGHDK and CDR2 as SYGVNS. Here the CDR3 DNA reads TGTGCCAGCAGCGTGGGGGGGTACAATGAAAAACTGTTTTTT. This codes for CASSVGGYNEKLFF.

The CDR3 is CASSIARMGRTGGTDTQYF. CDR3 DNA: TGTGCCAGTAGTATTGCTAGGATGGGGAGGACCGGGGGCACAGATACGCAGTATTTT. V usage is TRBV19 and J usage is TRBJ2-3; D may be TRBD2 (6 bases). Germline CDR1 reads LNHDA; CDR2 reads SQIVND (reference sequence). The CDR3 loop spans 19 amino acids. The V and J ends lost 3 bases and 1 base respectively, with 23 bases between them. Drawing the rest from reference TRBV19 and TRBJ2-3, the complete variable domain is DGGITQSPKYLFRKEGQNVTLSCEQNLNHDAMYWYRQDPGQGLRLIYYSQIVNDFQKGDIAEGYSVSREKKESFPLTVTSAQKNPTAFYLCASSIARMGRTGGTDTQYFGPGTRLTVL.

V gene TRBV4-2 combines with J gene TRBJ2-5; 10 positions agree with TRBD2. The CDR3 totals 16 residues. Germline V lookup: CDR1 LGHNA, CDR2 YNFKEQ. With V trimmed by 2 bases and J by 5 bases, 8 bases remained unmatched. DNA of the CDR3: TGTGCCAGCAGCCAAATGCTAGCGGGAGATGGGGAGACCCAGTACTTC. Translated: CASSQMLAGDGETQYF.